This TCR beta chain was documented in a study of tumour-infiltrating T cells in Burkitt lymphoma. Overall study results and limits: Several public clonotypes recurred in numerous Burkitt lymphoma patients.

The repertoire was sequenced with immunoSEQ multiplex PCR; TCRdb's copy has only in-frame clones and lacks some. The top ten hold about 20% of the sample, which has 1,000 to 1,500 clones, 10% to 15% seen once. A word on this clone: Its antigen remains unidentified.

The receptor was derived from a human donor with Burkitt lymphoma. Specimen: tumor tissue.

CDR3 nucleotides: TGTGCCAGTAGTATGGAACGGGGCTACGGGGAGCTGTTTTTT. Translation gives CASSMERGYGELFF. The genes are TRBV19 and TRBJ2-2; D might be TRBD1 or TRBD2, each matching 5 bases. The CDR3 is 14 residues long. Trimming stripped 3 bases from V and 7 bases from J, with 12 bases between. Germline V gives CDR1 LNHDA, CDR2 SQIVND (reference sequence).